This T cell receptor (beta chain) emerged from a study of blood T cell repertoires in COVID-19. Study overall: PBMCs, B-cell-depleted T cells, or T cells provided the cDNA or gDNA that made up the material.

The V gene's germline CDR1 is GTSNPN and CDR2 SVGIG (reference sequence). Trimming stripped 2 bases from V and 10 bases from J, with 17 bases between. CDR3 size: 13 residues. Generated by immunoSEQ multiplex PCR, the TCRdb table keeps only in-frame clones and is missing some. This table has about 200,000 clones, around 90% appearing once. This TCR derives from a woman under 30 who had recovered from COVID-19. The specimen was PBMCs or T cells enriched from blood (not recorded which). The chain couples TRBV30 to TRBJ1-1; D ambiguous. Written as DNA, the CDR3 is TGTGCCTGGAGTTTCGTGGGTCCGGCGGGAGCTTTCTTT. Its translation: CAWSFVGPAGAFF.